The 25 T cell receptor beta chains listed next were all sequenced from one sample in a study of OX40 agonist ivuxolimab in advanced cancers. Some clones are missing from TCRdb's copy, which holds only in-frame ones; the method was immunoSEQ multiplex PCR. The table lists 45,000 to 55,000 clones, roughly 79% of them singletons, with about 5.8% in the top ten. The sequences come from CD4+ or CD8+ T cells sorted from blood, collected in a trial of the OX40 agonist ivuxolimab. These receptors all come from an adult with an advanced solid tumor such as melanoma, head and neck, liver or kidney cancer.

The V gene is TRBV28, the J gene TRBJ1-1; 7 positions agree with TRBD1. The V gene end was trimmed by 5 bases and the J gene end by 6 bases; junction bases not matched to a gene: 6. Looked up from germline, CDR1 is MDHEN and CDR2 is SYDVKM. This CDR3 contains 13 residues. The CDR3, as DNA: TGTGCCAGCAGTATACAGGGGAGGCCTGAAGCTTTCTTT. Residues: CASSIQGRPEAFF.

The V gene is TRBV28, the J gene TRBJ1-1; D is ambiguous. Germline V lookup: CDR1 MDHEN, CDR2 SYDVKM. V lost 5 bases and J lost 10, with 8 bases in between. The CDR3 has 10 residues. The CDR3 reads CASSTGPAFF. CDR3 sequence (DNA): TGTGCCAGCAGTACGGGCCCAGCTTTCTTT. Based on the CDR3 plus reference TRBV28 and TRBJ1-1, the full variable domain is DVKVTQSSRYLVKRTGEKVFLECVQDMDHENMFWYRQDPGLGLRLIYFSYDVKMKEKGDIPEGYSVSREKKERFSLILESASTNQTSMYLCASSTGPAFFGQGTRLTVV.

This clone was counted a single time. V is TRBV28 and J is TRBJ2-2, with 9 positions matching TRBD2. Germline CDR1 MDHEN, CDR2 SYDVKM. CDR3 length equals 15 residues. J was trimmed by 2 bases and V by 2 bases; bases with no gene match: 0. DNA for the CDR3: TGTGCCAGCAGTTTACTAGCGGGAAACACCGGGGAGCTGTTTTTT. This codes for CASSLLAGNTGELFF.

This clone is labeled as medium-sized. The V and J genes are TRBV6-6 and TRBJ2-5; 11 nucleotides agree with TRBD2. This CDR3 comprises 14 residues. The J segment lost 5 bases and the V segment lost 2 bases, leaving 1 base of the junction unmatched. Germline V gene sequence: CDR1 MNHNY, CDR2 SVGAGI (reference sequence). In DNA form, the CDR3 reads TGTGCCAGCAGTTACGGGACTAGCGGCGAGACCCAGTACTTC. Residues: CASSYGTSGETQYF.

J is TRBJ1-4 and V is TRBV18; D possibly corresponds to TRBD1 (6 bases). From germline, CDR1 is KGHSH and CDR2 LQKENI. The CDR3 is 15 amino acids. Deletions cut 3 bases from V and 2 bases from J, with 10 bases between. The CDR3 loop reads CASSPSGATNEKLFF. The CDR3, as DNA: TGTGCCAGCTCACCTTCAGGGGCGACTAATGAAAAACTGTTTTTT.

The gene calls are TRBV9 and TRBJ1-1; 8 bases fit TRBD1. The germline gives CDR1 SGDLS, CDR2 YYNGEE. CDR3 length equals 14 residues. Losses at the gene ends were 3 bases for V and 0 bases for J; bases not matched to a gene: 1. The CDR3 nucleotides read TGTGCCAGCAGCGCGGGACAGGTGAACACTGAAGCTTTCTTT. Protein sequence: CASSAGQVNTEAFF.

V gene TRBV25-1 combines with J gene TRBJ2-3, with 9 bases lining up with TRBD2. The CDR3 contains 15 residues. CDR1 and CDR2 from the germline V gene are MGHDK and SYGVNS. V trimming: 2 bases; J trimming: 4 bases; junction bases outside the gene matches: 4. CDR3: CASSEPGLAPDTQYF. The DNA of the CDR3 is TGTGCCAGCAGTGAACCGGGACTAGCACCAGATACGCAGTATTTT.

In its sample, this clone is medium-sized. The chain carries TRBV7-9 and TRBJ2-1; 7 bases are shared with TRBD2. Germline V gene data show CDR1 as SEHNR and CDR2 as FQNEAQ (reference sequence). With V trimmed by 3 bases and J by 6 bases, 2 bases remained unmatched. The CDR3 spans 13 residues. CDR3 nucleotide sequence: TGTGCCAGCAGCTTCTGGGGGGGCAATGAGCAGTTCTTC. Amino acids: CASSFWGGNEQFF.

V and J are TRBV5-4 and TRBJ1-2, with a weak D call TRBD1 (6 bases). V was clipped by 5 bases and J by 0 bases, with 11 bases between them. Per germline, CDR1 SGHNT and CDR2 YYREEE (reference sequence). CDR3 size: 14 residues. This CDR3 reads CASRVEGANYGYTF. CDR3 sequence (DNA): TGTGCCAGCAGGGTGGAGGGGGCTAACTATGGCTACACCTTC.

This chain uses TRBV4-3 with TRBJ2-7, with no clear D. CDR1 is LGHNA and CDR2 is YSLEER in the germline V gene. Trimming stripped 4 bases from V and 1 base from J, with 14 bases between. The CDR3 has 15 amino acids. The CDR3 nucleotides are TGCGCCAGCAGCCCAGCCCTAGGCGGATCCTACGAGCAGTACTTC. Translation: CASSPALGGSYEQYF.

The chain is built from TRBV27 and TRBJ2-5; D gene ambiguous. V gave up 5 bases and J gave up 4 bases, with 14 bases separating them. CDR1 and CDR2 (germline): MNHEY, SMNVEV (reference sequence). The CDR3 sequence is 14 residues long. CDR3 sequence: CASSTHGPVETQYF. The CDR3 bases are TGTGCCAGCAGTACACATGGACCAGTAGAGACCCAGTACTTC.

The chain is built from TRBV13 and TRBJ2-6, with 9 bases aligning to TRBD2. Germline loops: CDR1 PRHDT, CDR2 FYEKMQ (reference sequence). V dropped 5 bases and J dropped 2; count of bases not matched to a gene: 7. This CDR3 spans 17 amino acids. CDR3 residues: CASSPRSGGPGANVLTF. The CDR3 DNA sequence: TGTGCCAGCAGCCCACGAAGCGGGGGGCCTGGGGCCAACGTCCTGACTTTC.

This clone was seen a single time. This chain links TRBV27 with TRBJ2-1; 7 bases fit TRBD1. The CDR3 covers 14 residues. CDR1 is MNHEY and CDR2 is SMNVEV in the germline V gene (reference sequence). V lost 5 bases and J lost 7; bases outside the gene matches: 8. The CDR3 DNA reads TGTGCCAGCAGTCCCATCGCAGGGGGTAATGAGCAGTTCTTC. Encoded protein: CASSPIAGGNEQFF.

The rearrangement joins TRBV11-2 to TRBJ2-7; the D gene is possibly TRBD1 (7 bases). V lost 3 bases and J lost 2, with 17 bases in between. CDR1 SGHAT and CDR2 FQNNGV come from the germline V gene. This CDR3 spans 16 amino acids. CDR3 amino acids: CASSLPPGGLTYEQYV. The CDR3 nucleotides are TGTGCCAGCAGCTTGCCCCCAGGGGGGCTGACCTACGAGCAGTACGTC.

The chain is built from TRBV29-1 and TRBJ2-7; 12 nucleotides agree with TRBD2. The germline gives CDR1 SQVTM, CDR2 ANQGSEA. With V trimmed by 6 bases and J by 3 bases, 6 bases remained unmatched. The CDR3 covers 14 residues. The CDR3 spells CSVEPTSGSYEQYF. The DNA for the CDR3 is TGCAGCGTCGAGCCGACTAGCGGGAGCTACGAGCAGTACTTC.

The chain has TRBV30 and TRBJ2-2, with a weak D call TRBD1 (5 bases). The length of the CDR3 is 10 residues. CDR1 and CDR2 from the germline V gene are GTSNPN and SVGIG (reference sequence). Trimming cost V 7 bases and J 5 bases, with 5 bases left between them. The CDR3 DNA is TGTGCCTCAGGGACCGGGGAGCTGTTTTTT. This sequence encodes CASGTGELFF.

This chain links TRBV11-2 with TRBJ1-1; a weak D match, TRBD1 (5 bases). The CDR3 runs to 12 residues. CDR1 SGHAT and CDR2 FQNNGV come from the germline V gene. With 4 bases removed from V and 6 bases from J, the gap between germline ends came to 9 bases. As DNA, the CDR3 is TGTGCCAGCAGCTGGGACGGGGCTGAAGCTTTCTTT. It translates to CASSWDGAEAFF. The full variable domain, in which reference TRBV11-2 and TRBJ1-1 provide the parts outside the CDR3, is EAGVAQSPRYKIIEKRQSVAFWCNPISGHATLYWYQQILGQGPKLLIQFQNNGVVDDSQLPKDRFSAERLKGVDSTLKIQPAKLEDSAVYLCASSWDGAEAFFGQGTRLTVV.

The V gene is TRBV6-5, the J gene TRBJ2-7; D unclear. The CDR3 extends over 12 amino acids. Deletions cut 5 bases from V and 5 bases from J, with 10 bases between. The germline CDR1 and CDR2 sequences are MNHEY and SVGAGI. The CDR3 is CASSPGLHEQYF. CDR3 in DNA: TGTGCCAGCAGTCCCGGCCTACACGAGCAGTACTTC.

The V and J genes are TRBV28 and TRBJ1-5; TRBD1 matches at 7 bases. The CDR3 is made up of 18 amino acids. The trim removed 2 bases at V and 5 bases at J, leaving 15 bases unmatched. Germline lookup yields CDR1 MDHEN and CDR2 SYDVKM. The CDR3 sequence is CASSLNGYADRAYQPQHF. As DNA, the CDR3 is TGTGCCAGCAGTTTAAATGGCTATGCAGACAGGGCCTATCAGCCCCAGCATTTT.

The chain carries TRBV11-2 and TRBJ2-7; 9 bases line up with TRBD2. Germline V gene data show CDR1 as SGHAT and CDR2 as FQNNGV. This CDR3 spans 15 amino acids. V dropped 1 base and J dropped 6; count of bases not matched to a gene: 7. CDR3 DNA: TGTGCCAGCAGCTTAGCCGGGACTAGCTCTTTCGAGCAGTACTTC. Residues: CASSLAGTSSFEQYF.

V usage is TRBV6-5 and J usage is TRBJ2-7; D is perhaps TRBD1 or TRBD2 (5 bases each). CDR3 size: 14 residues. Germline CDR1 is MNHEY and CDR2 is SVGAGI. V was cut by 6 bases and J by 3 bases, with 15 bases left in between. The CDR3 sequence is CASSEGRGFYEQYV. Written as DNA, the CDR3 is TGTGCCAGCAGCGAGGGACGCGGTTTCTACGAGCAGTACGTC.

The chain has TRBV9 and TRBJ2-7; 9 bases are a match to TRBD2. Germline V gene lookup returns CDR1 SGDLS and CDR2 YYNGEE. The CDR3 is made up of 15 amino acids. Trimming removed 4 bases from V and 3 bases from J; junction bases left unmatched: 8. The CDR3 loop is CASSLDSGRNYEQYF. CDR3 DNA: TGTGCCAGCAGCCTCGATAGCGGGAGAAACTACGAGCAGTACTTC.

The rearrangement links TRBV5-1 to TRBJ1-5; no firm D call. This CDR3 comprises 13 residues. The germline V gene has CDR1 SGHRS and CDR2 YFSETQ. The ends were cut back, 0 bases at V and 5 bases at J, with 6 bases in the middle. The CDR3 DNA follows: TGCGCCAGCAGCTTGGAAGGGTATCAGCCCCAGCATTTT. Its protein product is CASSLEGYQPQHF.

The chain has TRBV6-5 and TRBJ2-7, with 7 bases that match TRBD2. The germline V gene has CDR1 MNHEY and CDR2 SVGAGI. V lost 7 bases, J lost 5 bases, and 11 bases stayed unmatched. The CDR3 consists of 14 residues. This CDR3 reads CASTAAGPSNEQYF. The CDR3 DNA reads TGTGCCAGCACCGCAGCGGGACCCTCTAACGAGCAGTACTTC.

The chain links TRBV7-9 to TRBJ2-7; the D gene is possibly TRBD2 (6 bases). The CDR3 is made up of 15 amino acids. The V end lost 7 bases, the J end lost 2 bases, and 18 bases lay between the germline ends. CDR1 is SEHNR, CDR2 FQNEAQ, per germline (reference sequence). The CDR3, as DNA: TGTGCCAGCACCCCGGGAATAGCGGCCCCCTACGAGCAGTACTTC. Its protein is CASTPGIAAPYEQYF.